This T cell receptor (beta chain) came from a study of blood T cell repertoires in COVID-19. Germline assignment: CDR1 SGDLS and CDR2 YYNGEE. V was pared by 1 base and J by 4 bases, with 14 bases between. This CDR3 comprises 15 residues. Data came from immunoSEQ multiplex PCR; TCRdb stores just in-frame clones and leaves some out. The sample lists about 150,000 clones; about 90% were seen once. The chain couples TRBV9 to TRBJ1-1, with unresolved D. This TCR derives from a man older than 75 with acute or convalescent COVID-19. The sample was peripheral blood. CDR3 amino acids: CASSVFPLLSTEAFF. The CDR3 DNA reads as TGTGCCAGCAGCGTATTTCCGTTACTGAGCACTGAAGCTTTCTTT.